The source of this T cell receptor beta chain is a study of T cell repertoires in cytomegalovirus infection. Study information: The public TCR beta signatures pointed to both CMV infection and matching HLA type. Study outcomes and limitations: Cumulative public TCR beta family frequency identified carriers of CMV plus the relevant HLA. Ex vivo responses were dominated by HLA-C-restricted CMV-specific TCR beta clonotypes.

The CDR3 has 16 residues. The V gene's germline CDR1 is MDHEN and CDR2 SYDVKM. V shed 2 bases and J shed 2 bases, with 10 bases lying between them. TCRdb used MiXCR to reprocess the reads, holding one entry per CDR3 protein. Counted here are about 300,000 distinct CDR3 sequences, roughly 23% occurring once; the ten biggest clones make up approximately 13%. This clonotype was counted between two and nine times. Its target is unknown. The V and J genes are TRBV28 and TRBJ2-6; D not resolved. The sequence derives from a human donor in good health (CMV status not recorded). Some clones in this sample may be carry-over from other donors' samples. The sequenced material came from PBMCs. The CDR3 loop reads CASSLSQRPGANVLTF. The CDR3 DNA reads TGTGCCAGCAGTTTAAGCCAGAGGCCTGGGGCCAACGTCCTGACTTTC.